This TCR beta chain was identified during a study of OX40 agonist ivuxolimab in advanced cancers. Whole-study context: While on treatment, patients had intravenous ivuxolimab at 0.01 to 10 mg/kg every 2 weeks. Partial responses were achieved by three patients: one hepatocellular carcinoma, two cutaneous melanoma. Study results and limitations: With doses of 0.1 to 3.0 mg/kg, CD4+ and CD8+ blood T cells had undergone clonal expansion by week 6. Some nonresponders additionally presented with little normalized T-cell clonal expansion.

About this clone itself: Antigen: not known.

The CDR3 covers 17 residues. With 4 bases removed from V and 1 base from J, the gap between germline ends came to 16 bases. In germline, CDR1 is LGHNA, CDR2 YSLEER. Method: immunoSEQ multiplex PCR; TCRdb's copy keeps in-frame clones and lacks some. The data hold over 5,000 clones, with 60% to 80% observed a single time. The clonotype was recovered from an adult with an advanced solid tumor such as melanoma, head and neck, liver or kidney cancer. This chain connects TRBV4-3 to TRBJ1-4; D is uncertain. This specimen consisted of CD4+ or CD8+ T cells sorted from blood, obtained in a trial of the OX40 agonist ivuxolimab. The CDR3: CASSPSVGGGTNEKLFF. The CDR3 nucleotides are TGCGCCAGCAGCCCATCCGTAGGAGGTGGAACTAATGAAAAACTGTTTTTT.